This T cell receptor (beta chain) originates from a study of prognosis after radiotherapy for stage I lung cancer. Across the whole study: Radiotherapy preceded distant metastases in several patients (median approximately seven months); some 14 showed no significant progression.

Study-level results: A fall in unique TCR clone counts followed stereotactic body radiation therapy, with medians of around 10,000 versus 6,900. Some patients went on to develop distant metastases. Their Shannon entropy after stereotactic body radiation therapy was lower, and its change from baseline was also lower.

Peripheral blood, in approximately 5.8-milliliter volumes, was drawn at each of two time points. Comments on this clonotype: Its antigen is undetermined. This may be a read error: a much more frequent sequence differs by one nucleotide.

Germline CDR1 MNHEY, CDR2 SVGEGT. The CDR3 runs 12 residues. V lost 5 bases and J lost 9; bases outside the gene matches: 5. Amplification of the TCR beta CDR3 (from genomic DNA) was done by two-round multiplex PCR. TRBV and TRBJ genes each had their own specific primers in first-round PCR. TCRdb independently ran MiXCR on the multiplex PCR reads; one entry per CDR3 protein. The sample gives about 27,000 distinct CDR3 sequences, around 45% of which show up once; just under 15% is in the top ten. The chain recombines TRBV6-2 or TRBV6-3 with TRBJ1-1, with 8 bases aligning to TRBD1. The sequencing here drew on PBMCs, taken before or after stereotactic body radiation therapy (not recorded which). This receptor was taken from a donor older than 45 with non-small cell lung cancer. This chain's CDR3 is CASSRGQVQAFF. CDR3 coding DNA: TGTGCCAGCAGTAGGGGACAGGTCCAAGCTTTCTTT.